The 10 T cell receptor beta chains below were found in one sample sequenced in a study of control samples from healthy donors and cancer patients. The data were produced by immunoSEQ multiplex PCR, yet TCRdb's version contains in-frame clones alone and is incomplete. The table has about 150,000 clones, 85% to 95% seen once; the top ten hold 1.3% to 1.5%. The sample taken for sequencing was blood. These receptors were obtained from a woman aged 18-29 years in good health.

The V and J genes are TRBV7-2 and TRBJ1-5; D remains ambiguous. Trimming left V 2 bases short and J 2 bases short, with 10 bases between. Germline loops: CDR1 SGHTA, CDR2 FQGNSA. The CDR3 consists of 15 residues. CDR3 protein: CASSLLGIGNQPQHF. The CDR3 bases are TGTGCCAGCAGCTTACTGGGAATTGGCAATCAGCCCCAGCATTTT.

This clone was recorded once. The rearrangement joins TRBV18 to TRBJ2-7; possibly TRBD1 for D (5 bases). V lost 5 bases and J lost 3, with 8 bases in between. The CDR3 runs to 12 residues. In germline, CDR1 is KGHSH, CDR2 LQKENI. CDR3 in DNA: TGTGCCAGCTCAATCGACAGCTACGAGCAGTACTTC. As protein: CASSIDSYEQYF.

V usage is TRBV19 and J usage is TRBJ1-1, with D unresolved. Germline V gene sequence: CDR1 LNHDA, CDR2 SQIVND (reference sequence). The germline V and J ends were trimmed by 0 bases and 4 bases, with 15 bases remaining between them. The CDR3 has 16 amino acids. CDR3 sequence: CASSIDVRMRGTEAFF. For the CDR3, the DNA is TGTGCCAGTAGTATAGATGTAAGGATGAGAGGCACTGAAGCTTTCTTT. Together with reference TRBV19 and TRBJ1-1, the CDR3 gives the full variable domain: DGGITQSPKYLFRKEGQNVTLSCEQNLNHDAMYWYRQDPGQGLRLIYYSQIVNDFQKGDIAEGYSVSREKKESFPLTVTSAQKNPTAFYLCASSIDVRMRGTEAFFGQGTRLTVV.

This chain links TRBV27 with TRBJ1-4; tentative D call: TRBD1 (5 bases). The ends were cut back, 3 bases at V and 8 bases at J, with 19 bases in the middle. Germline V gene data show CDR1 as MNHEY and CDR2 as SMNVEV (reference sequence). The CDR3 runs 16 residues. DNA of the CDR3: TGTGCCAGCAGTTTGTGGGGCGGCAGATTGGACGAAAAACTGTTTTTT. This sequence encodes CASSLWGGRLDEKLFF.

The chain has TRBV5-6 and TRBJ2-7; D remains unclear. Germline V gives CDR1 SGHDT, CDR2 YYEEEE. The CDR3 loop spans 14 amino acids. The V end lost 2 bases, the J end lost 5 bases, and 14 bases lay between the germline ends. CDR3 loop: CASSFGSSADEQYF. CDR3 nucleotides: TGTGCCAGCAGCTTCGGGTCCTCGGCGGACGAGCAGTACTTC.

V and J are TRBV5-1 and TRBJ2-7; TRBD1 agrees at 7 bases. After removal of 3 bases from V and 7 bases from J, the junction contained 7 bases not matched to a gene. Germline V CDR1 and CDR2: SGHRS, YFSETQ. The CDR3 runs to 13 residues. CDR3 amino acids: CASSSGTEGEQYF. The DNA for the CDR3 is TGCGCCAGCAGCTCCGGGACAGAAGGGGAGCAGTACTTC.

This chain joins TRBV6-5 and TRBJ1-1; D is unresolved. V lost 6 bases and J lost 5, with 10 bases in between. This CDR3 contains 12 residues. CDR1 is MNHEY, CDR2 SVGAGI, per germline. CDR3 loop: CASRLRRTEAFF. The CDR3 DNA reads as TGTGCCAGCAGACTCCGACGGACTGAAGCTTTCTTT.

This sequence joins TRBV7-6 and TRBJ2-7; D gene unclear. Germline lookup yields CDR1 SGHVS and CDR2 FNYEAQ. This CDR3 contains 13 residues. Deletions cut 5 bases from V and 3 bases from J, with 11 bases between. CDR3 sequence: CASSGRPHYEQYF. The CDR3 nucleotides read TGTGCCAGCAGCGGGCGCCCGCACTACGAGCAGTACTTC.

The CDR3, as DNA: TGTGCCAGTAGCCCGACAGGGAAGCCCCAGCATTTT. It yields the protein CASSPTGKPQHF. The genes are TRBV19 and TRBJ1-5; 7 bases align to TRBD1. Germline loops: CDR1 LNHDA, CDR2 SQIVND (reference sequence). The ends lost 6 bases at V and 8 bases at J; junction bases unmatched: 4. The CDR3 loop spans 12 amino acids.

The rearrangement links TRBV6-5 to TRBJ2-7; D is uncertain. Germline lookup yields CDR1 MNHEY and CDR2 SVGAGI. Trimming stripped 0 bases from V and 2 bases from J, with 11 bases between. The CDR3 is 15 residues long. CDR3 loop: CASSYSGRNPYEQYF. DNA of the CDR3: TGTGCCAGCAGTTACTCGGGCCGAAATCCCTACGAGCAGTACTTC.